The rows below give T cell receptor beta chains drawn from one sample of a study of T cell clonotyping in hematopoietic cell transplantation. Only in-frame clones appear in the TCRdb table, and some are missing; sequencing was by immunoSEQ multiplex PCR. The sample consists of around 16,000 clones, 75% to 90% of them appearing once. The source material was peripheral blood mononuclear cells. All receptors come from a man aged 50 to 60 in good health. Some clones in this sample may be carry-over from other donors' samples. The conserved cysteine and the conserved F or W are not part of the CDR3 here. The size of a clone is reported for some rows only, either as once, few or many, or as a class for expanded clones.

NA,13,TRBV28,ASRLHRDSPKEQY
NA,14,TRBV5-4,ASRRGTQRGTDTQY
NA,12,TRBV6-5,ASSYGTGTYEQY
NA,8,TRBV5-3,ARPVGGYT
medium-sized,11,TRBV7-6,ASSLGEGSEQY
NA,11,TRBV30,AWSSTDFQPQH
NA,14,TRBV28,ASSFGGSSYNSPLH
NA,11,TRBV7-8,ASSDQPNTEAF
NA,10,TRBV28,ASSLRATEAF
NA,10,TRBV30,AWSVIGYEQY
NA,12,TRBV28,AAADRGLTDTQY
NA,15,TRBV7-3,ASSATSSSHPYNEQF
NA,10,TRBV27,ASSGGGEKLF
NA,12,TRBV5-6,ASSYTGGRETQY
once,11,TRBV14,ASSRDRAYEQY
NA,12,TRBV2,ASVRQGRTDTQY
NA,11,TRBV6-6,ASSYGDVYGYT
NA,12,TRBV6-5,ASSRDSSSYEQY
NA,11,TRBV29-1,SVSGFNNSPLH
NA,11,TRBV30,AWSRAAQETQY
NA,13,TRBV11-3,ASSLDRGAWETQY
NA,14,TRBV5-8,ASSLAYGTGTDTQY
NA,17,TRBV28,ASSGKRGREITGANVLT
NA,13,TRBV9,ASSTRTGYNYGYT
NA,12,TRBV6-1,ASSEDSENQPQH
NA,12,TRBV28,ASSVDRGWSPLH
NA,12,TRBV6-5,ASSPGRGGYGYT
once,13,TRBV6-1,ASSEGPGWVQPQH
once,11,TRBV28,AAGPAYNSPLH
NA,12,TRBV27,ASSPALARSIQY
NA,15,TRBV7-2,ASSLDSILALTDTQY
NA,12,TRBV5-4,ASSFSAGPYEQY
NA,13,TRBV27,ASSLRDGGGWEQY
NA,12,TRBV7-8,ASSPNGHNSPLH
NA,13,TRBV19,ASSIALTGDGGYT
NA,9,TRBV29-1,SVLFWAEAF
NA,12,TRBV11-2,ASSSGRVNYEQY
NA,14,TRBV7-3,ASSFGTVFGANVLT